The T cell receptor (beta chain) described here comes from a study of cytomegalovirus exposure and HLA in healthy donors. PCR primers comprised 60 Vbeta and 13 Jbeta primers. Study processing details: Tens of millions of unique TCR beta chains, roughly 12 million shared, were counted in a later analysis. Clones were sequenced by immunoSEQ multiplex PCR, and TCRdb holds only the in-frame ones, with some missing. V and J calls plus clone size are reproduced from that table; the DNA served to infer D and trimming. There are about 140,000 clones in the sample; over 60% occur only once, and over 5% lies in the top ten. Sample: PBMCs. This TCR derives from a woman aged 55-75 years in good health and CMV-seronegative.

CDR3 residues: CASSAIAGDGAQYF. The CDR3 coding sequence is TGCGCCAGCAGCGCGATTGCAGGGGATGGGGCCCAGTACTTC. This sequence joins TRBV5-1 and TRBJ2-5, with D tentatively TRBD1 (6 bases). CDR3 size: 14 residues. V was clipped by 4 bases and J by 9 bases, with 19 bases between them. Germline V gene lookup returns CDR1 SGHRS and CDR2 YFSETQ.